The source of this T cell receptor (beta chain) is a study of STAT5B mutations in CD4+ large granular lymphocyte leukemia. Findings and limits, study-wide: Data were not HLA-matched across samples. CD4-sorted patient repertoires seemed more clonal than healthy CD4+ repertoires.

This clone has only one observation. The antigen is unknown. Germline lookup yields CDR1 MDHEN and CDR2 SYDVKM. The V gene end was trimmed by 5 bases and the J gene end by 2 bases; junction bases not matched to a gene: 9. CDR3 length: 16 residues. The method was immunoSEQ multiplex PCR; TCRdb's version includes in-frame clones alone and lacks a portion of them. This table has under 40,000 clones, roughly 78% appearing once. This chain links TRBV28 with TRBJ2-3, with 8 bases that match TRBD2. The source is a human donor in good health. The source material was CD4+ T cells from blood buffy coats. CDR3 DNA sequence: TGTGCCAGCAGTCCCCCTAGCGGGCGGACCACAGATACGCAGTATTTT. This sequence encodes CASSPPSGRTTDTQYF.